The present TCR beta chain was sequenced within a study of T cell responses to AZD1222 COVID-19 vaccine. Study outcomes and limitations: Researchers took repertoire samples only after the peak T cell response had come. Among the donors, most were white British and more were female, and clonal diversity was possibly underestimated. Close to half of all spike-specific TCRs reportedly target regions of the variants that are unmutated.

Per the germline V gene, CDR1 is SGDLS and CDR2 is YYNGEE. The CDR3 is 13 residues long. Some clones are missing from TCRdb's copy, which holds only in-frame ones; the method was immunoSEQ multiplex PCR. The sample consists of around 140,000 clones, roughly 85% of them appearing once. Concerning this clone: Its cognate antigen is unknown. One end of the junction is discordant with germline, which a read error may explain.

V gene TRBV9 combines with J gene TRBJ1-1; D not resolved. Sample: peripheral blood, taken 28 days after the second dose of the MenACWY control vaccine. The clonotype was recovered from an adult who received the MenACWY meningococcal vaccine as a control. In DNA, the CDR3 is TGTGCCAGCAGCGTAGTGGAACAGACTGAGGCTTTCTTT. Translated, it gives CASSVVEQTEAFF.